These 26 T cell receptor beta chains were all obtained from the same sample, sequenced in a study of cytomegalovirus exposure and HLA in healthy donors. The PCR was carried out with 60 Vbeta primers and 13 Jbeta primers. TCRdb's copy holds only in-frame clones and misses some; the assay was immunoSEQ multiplex PCR. The sample carries about 120,000 clones, roughly 82% recorded once. The specimen was PBMCs. These receptors were collected from a male donor in good health and CMV-seropositive.

This chain links TRBV2 with TRBJ2-5; 10 positions agree with TRBD1. Germline V gene data show CDR1 as SNHLY and CDR2 as FYNNEI. The junction had 4 bases not matched to a gene; V was cut back by 5 bases and J by 4 bases. The CDR3 sequence is 14 residues long. The CDR3 reads CASSPGQGRETQYF. CDR3 DNA: TGTGCCAGCAGTCCGGGACAGGGGAGAGAGACCCAGTACTTC.

The gene calls are TRBV5-4 and TRBJ2-2; 7 nucleotides agree with TRBD2. Germline V gene lookup returns CDR1 SGHNT and CDR2 YYREEE (reference sequence). Losses at the gene ends were 4 bases for V and 2 bases for J; bases not matched to a gene: 11. This CDR3 is built from 17 residues. CDR3 sequence reads: CASSLPRLADNTGELFF. The CDR3 DNA reads as TGTGCCAGCAGCCTGCCCAGACTAGCCGATAACACCGGGGAGCTGTTTTTT.

The chain employs TRBV19 and TRBJ2-5; 7 positions agree with TRBD1. V shed 3 bases, J shed 5 bases, and the junction held 9 bases outside the gene matches. The CDR3 covers 15 residues. Germline assignment: CDR1 LNHDA and CDR2 SQIVND (reference sequence). Written as DNA, the CDR3 is TGTGCCAGTAGTATCGGGGCAGGGGGTAGGGAGACCCAGTACTTC. Translated: CASSIGAGGRETQYF. Drawing the rest from reference TRBV19 and TRBJ2-5, the complete variable domain is DGGITQSPKYLFRKEGQNVTLSCEQNLNHDAMYWYRQDPGQGLRLIYYSQIVNDFQKGDIAEGYSVSREKKESFPLTVTSAQKNPTAFYLCASSIGAGGRETQYFGPGTRLLVL.

The V call is TRBV7-3, the J call TRBJ1-1; D is unresolved. The CDR3 runs 14 residues. V dropped 5 bases and J dropped 5 bases, with 15 bases sitting between them. Germline V gene sequence: CDR1 SGHTA, CDR2 FQGTGA. The CDR3 DNA follows: TGTGCCAGCAGCCTCGGAGACGTGGGTACTGAAGCTTTCTTT. This translates into CASSLGDVGTEAFF.

Worth noting for this clone: This sample also contains other DNA sequences that code for the same CDR3. The J gene is TRBJ1-2, the V gene TRBV2; D is unclear. Germline-derived CDR1 and CDR2 are SNHLY and FYNNEI. The CDR3 consists of 16 residues. V gave up 6 bases and J gave up 5 bases, with 22 bases separating them. CDR3: CASRDSSPLANYGYTF. As DNA, the CDR3 is TGTGCCAGCAGGGACTCCTCCCCCCTGGCGAATTATGGCTACACCTTC.

This clone has just a few counts. The rearrangement uses TRBV7-9 and TRBJ1-4; D ambiguous. The CDR3 is 14 amino acids. V was shortened by 5 bases and J by 8 bases, with 15 bases between the two germline ends. In germline, CDR1 is SEHNR, CDR2 FQNEAQ (reference sequence). The CDR3, as DNA: TGTGCCAGCAGCCCGGCCGACTCAGAGGAAAAACTGTTTTTT. It yields the protein CASSPADSEEKLFF.

The rearrangement links TRBV7-2 to TRBJ2-2, with 10 positions matching TRBD2. Trimming removed 4 bases from V and 2 bases from J; junction bases left unmatched: 4. CDR1 SGHTA and CDR2 FQGNSA come from the germline V gene. This CDR3 contains 16 residues. CDR3 amino acids: CASSYTLAGNTGELFF. The CDR3, as DNA: TGTGCCAGCAGCTATACACTAGCGGGAAACACCGGGGAGCTGTTTTTT.

This clone has more than one count but fewer than ten. V and J are TRBV19 and TRBJ1-2; D is ambiguous. V dropped 0 bases and J dropped 8 bases, with 16 bases sitting between them. This CDR3 has 15 amino acids. The germline V gene has CDR1 LNHDA and CDR2 SQIVND (reference sequence). CDR3 sequence (DNA): TGTGCCAGTAGTATAGAAAGCAGGTCGGTGAAGGGCTACACCTTC. This gives the protein CASSIESRSVKGYTF.

V usage is TRBV2 and J usage is TRBJ2-7; 8 nucleotides line up with TRBD1. The CDR3 is 14 amino acids. CDR1 SNHLY and CDR2 FYNNEI come from the germline V gene. The ends lost 2 bases at V and 2 bases at J; junction bases unmatched: 2. The CDR3 protein is CASSERRGPYEQYF. The CDR3 DNA sequence: TGTGCCAGCAGTGAACGCAGGGGGCCCTACGAGCAGTACTTC.

The chain combines TRBV19 with TRBJ2-7, with D hard to call. CDR1 is LNHDA, CDR2 SQIVND, per germline (reference sequence). The CDR3 length is 14 residues. V lost 6 bases, J lost 3 bases, and 15 bases lay in between. The DNA for the CDR3 is TGTGCCAGTAGCCCAGCCAGCGCTAACTACGAGCAGTACTTC. Its protein is CASSPASANYEQYF.

The chain is built from TRBV19 and TRBJ2-3, with 9 positions matching TRBD2. Germline values: CDR1 LNHDA, CDR2 SQIVND (reference sequence). The V and J ends lost 10 bases and 6 bases, in that order; junction bases with no gene match: 11. This CDR3 has 14 residues. The CDR3 protein is CATAEAGGRDTQYF. In nucleotides, the CDR3 is TGTGCCACCGCCGAGGCGGGAGGGAGGGATACGCAGTATTTT.

The chain recombines TRBV6-7 with TRBJ2-7; D is ambiguous. TRBV6-7 qualifies as an ORF whose function is uncertain. V lost 7 bases and J 0 bases, leaving 16 bases between the germline ends. The CDR3 runs 15 residues. The CDR3 sequence: CASTYTLTCSYEQYF. CDR3 DNA: TGTGCCAGCACTTATACCCTGACTTGCTCCTACGAGCAGTACTTC.

J is TRBJ2-1 and V is TRBV4-2, with a possible D match to TRBD2 (5 bases). V was cut by 0 bases and J by 7 bases, with 13 bases left in between. The germline V gene encodes CDR1 LGHNA and CDR2 YNFKEQ. The CDR3 loop spans 15 amino acids. The chain's CDR3 is CASSQDVGTGNEQFF. The CDR3 DNA reads TGTGCCAGCAGCCAAGACGTGGGAACGGGGAATGAGCAGTTCTTC.

The rearrangement joins TRBV30 to TRBJ2-1, with 7 bases matching TRBD2. There are 10 residues in the CDR3. Trimming removed 5 bases from V and 15 bases from J; junction bases left unmatched: 7. CDR1 is GTSNPN, CDR2 SVGIG, per germline (reference sequence). The CDR3 here is CAWAPGGRFF. The CDR3 DNA sequence: TGTGCCTGGGCCCCGGGAGGCCGGTTCTTC.

The V call is TRBV15, the J call TRBJ2-5; D remains unclear. Looked up from germline, CDR1 is LNHNV and CDR2 is YYDKDF (reference sequence). Trimming took 6 bases from V and 3 from J, leaving 11 bases between them. The CDR3 spans 13 residues. The CDR3 loop is CATRVRQEETQYF. CDR3 bases: TGTGCCACCAGGGTTCGGCAGGAAGAGACCCAGTACTTC. Based on the CDR3 plus reference TRBV15 and TRBJ2-5, the full variable domain is DAMVIQNPRYQVTQFGKPVTLSCSQTLNHNVMYWYQQKSSQAPKLLFHYYDKDFNNEADTPDNFQSRRPNTSFCFLDIRSPGLGDTAMYLCATRVRQEETQYFGPGTRLLVL.

The V gene is TRBV7-8, the J gene TRBJ2-7, with D unclear. The V gene lost 5 bases and the J gene lost 6 bases, with 11 bases spanning the gap. The CDR3 runs to 12 residues. Germline values: CDR1 SGHVS, CDR2 FQNEAQ. DNA for the CDR3: TGTGCCAGCAGCGATTACACCGCCGAGCAGTACTTC. This translates into CASSDYTAEQYF.

This clone showed up just a few times. In DNA form, the CDR3 reads TGTGCCACCAGCAGAGTACAGGGACGTTTCGCAGAGACCCAGTACTTC. Its protein is CATSRVQGRFAETQYF. The chain links TRBV15 to TRBJ2-5; D is possibly TRBD1 (6 bases). V was cut by 1 base and J by 4 bases, with 16 bases left in between. CDR1 LNHNV and CDR2 YYDKDF come from the germline V gene (reference sequence). The CDR3 is 16 residues long.

The rearrangement links TRBV29-1 to TRBJ2-3, with 11 positions matching TRBD2. The CDR3 has 16 amino acids. The junction had 12 bases not matched to a gene; V was cut back by 8 bases and J by 2 bases. Germline CDR1 and CDR2: SQVTM and ANQGSEA. The CDR3 DNA sequence: TGCAGCTTAACGCTCATACTAGCGGGGGCCACAGATACGCAGTATTTT. Translating it yields CSLTLILAGATDTQYF.

This chain connects TRBV7-3 to TRBJ2-2, with 7 bases matching TRBD2. Germline V lookup: CDR1 SGHTA, CDR2 FQGTGA. After removal of 4 bases from V and 8 bases from J, the junction contained 10 bases not matched to a gene. This CDR3 has 15 residues. In DNA form, the CDR3 reads TGTGCCAGCAGCTCCCTTGGCGGGCGGGAGGGGGAGCTGTTTTTT. It specifies CASSSLGGREGELFF.

The genes are TRBV7-3 and TRBJ2-3, with D uncertain. Germline lookup yields CDR1 SGHTA and CDR2 FQGTGA. The CDR3 is 13 amino acids. Trimming removed 2 bases at V and 4 bases at J, with 7 bases between. In DNA, the CDR3 is TGTGCCAGCAGCTTATCAAATGCAGATACGCAGTATTTT. Translated, it gives CASSLSNADTQYF.

The CDR3 sequence is CASSSAGGTYEQYF. The CDR3 DNA reads TGTGCCAGCAGTTCAGCGGGAGGGACCTACGAGCAGTACTTC. V is TRBV28 and J is TRBJ2-7; 10 bases map to TRBD2. This CDR3 contains 14 residues. Germline lookup yields CDR1 MDHEN and CDR2 SYDVKM. With V trimmed by 4 bases and J by 2 bases, 2 bases remained unmatched.

This chain links TRBV7-2 with TRBJ1-2; 12 bases map to TRBD1. The V gene's germline CDR1 is SGHTA and CDR2 FQGNSA. V lost 1 base to trimming and J lost 6 bases; unmatched junction nucleotides: 9. The CDR3 runs to 17 residues. CDR3 in amino acids: CASSLGGTGGASHGYTF. CDR3 coding DNA: TGTGCCAGCAGCTTAGGCGGGACAGGGGGCGCCTCCCATGGCTACACCTTC.

The chain joins TRBV28 to TRBJ2-1; TRBD2 might be the D (5 bases). The CDR3 consists of 15 residues. V lost 7 bases and J 7 bases, leaving 20 bases between the germline ends. Germline V gene lookup returns CDR1 MDHEN and CDR2 SYDVKM. The CDR3 spells CASTLLITPGNEQFF. In DNA, the CDR3 is TGTGCCAGCACCCTACTCATCACCCCGGGGAATGAGCAGTTCTTC.

The chain has TRBV5-4 and TRBJ2-1, with 8 bases identical to TRBD2. V lost 0 bases, J lost 7 bases, and 3 bases stayed unmatched. CDR3 length: 14 amino acids. Germline V lookup: CDR1 SGHNT, CDR2 YYREEE (reference sequence). The CDR3 coding sequence is TGTGCCAGCAGCTTGGTGCGGGAGGCGAATGAGCAGTTCTTC. It is translated as CASSLVREANEQFF.

This chain connects TRBV30 to TRBJ1-1; 7 bases are a match to TRBD1. Germline V gene sequence: CDR1 GTSNPN, CDR2 SVGIG (reference sequence). Trimming cost V 4 bases and J 1 base; bases outside gene matches: 6. CDR3 size: 14 residues. The CDR3 loop reads CAWNPRQGNTEAFF. CDR3 nucleotide sequence: TGTGCCTGGAACCCCCGACAGGGGAACACTGAAGCTTTCTTT.

The chain uses TRBV18 and TRBJ2-2, with D hard to call. V was shortened by 3 bases and J by 1 base, with 9 bases between the two germline ends. This CDR3 has 15 amino acids. In germline, CDR1 is KGHSH, CDR2 LQKENI. CDR3 in amino acids: CASSPRSGNTGELFF. As DNA, the CDR3 is TGTGCCAGCTCACCCCGGTCAGGGAACACCGGGGAGCTGTTTTTT.